The following is a TCR beta chain sequence with its context. This clonotype has ten or more counts. Its antigen remains unidentified. Qualities for individual bases were not recorded, and no much larger clone is one base off. Reading the label with the study, this specimen's time point is: 45 days after influenza vaccine administration. The data are from a study of response to subunit inactivated influenza vaccine (dated by TCRdb to the late 2010s). Context from the whole study: Deep quantitative profiling of the T cell receptor repertoire was used in the study to follow responses to a trivalent subunit inactivated influenza vaccine. Study-wide conclusions, independent of this receptor: The authors proposed that each seasonal influenza vaccination may bring in only a limited number of new T cells.

The receptor library was made with RT-PCR. This sample was sequenced with an Illumina HiSeq 2500. TCRdb reprocessed the public reads (quality trimming at Q25 with fastp, clone calling with MiXCR) and kept in-frame beta chains. Identical CDR3 protein sequences are pooled into one entry, listed with their most common genes and DNA. This sample has over 150,000 distinct CDR3 sequences in its table, and about 11% of those were observed once. The ten most abundant clones make up roughly 12% of the sample. The specimen was non-naive T cells sorted from PBMCs, collected more than 35 days after vaccination. In the paper's terms, the cell subset or site label means: memory T cell fraction. This TCR derives from a man between 50 and 59 years old who received an inactivated influenza vaccine. Donor details come from another sample of the same person, matched by shared clones.

The encoded CDR3 is CASSELLGYTF. The DNA is TGTGCCAGCAGTGAATTATTGGGCTACACCTTC. The V and J genes are TRBV25-1 and TRBJ1-2, with no confidently assigned D gene. Including the terminal cysteine and phenylalanine, the CDR3 comprises 11 residues. Only the CDR3 DNA stays, 33 bases, in frame from base 1. V drops 1 base and J drops 8 bases, leaving 5 bases in between. The germline V gene yields MGHDK for CDR1 and SYGVNS for CDR2.